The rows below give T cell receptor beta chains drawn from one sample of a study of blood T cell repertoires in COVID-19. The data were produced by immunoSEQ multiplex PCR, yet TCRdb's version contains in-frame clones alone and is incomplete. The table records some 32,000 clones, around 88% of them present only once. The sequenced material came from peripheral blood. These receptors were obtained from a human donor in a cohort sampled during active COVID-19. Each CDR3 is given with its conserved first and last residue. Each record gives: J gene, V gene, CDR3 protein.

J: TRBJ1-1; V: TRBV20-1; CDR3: CSASMGQGGFAAFF
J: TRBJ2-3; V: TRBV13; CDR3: CASSLRLVRYTDTQYF
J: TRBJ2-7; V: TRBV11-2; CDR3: CASTRGYEQYF
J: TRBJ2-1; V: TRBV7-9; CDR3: CASSLSTPDGGGNEQFF
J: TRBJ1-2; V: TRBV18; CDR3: CASSLGTDSNYGYTF
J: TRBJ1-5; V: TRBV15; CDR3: CATSRDPTGFWPQHF
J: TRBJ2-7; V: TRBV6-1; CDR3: CASSERSQGYEQYF
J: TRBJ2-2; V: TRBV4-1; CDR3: CASSQYEGPNTGELFF
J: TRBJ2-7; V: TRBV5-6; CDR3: CASSHTGTGGDEQYF
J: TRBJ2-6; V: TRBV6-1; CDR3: CASSETDSLLSGANVLTF
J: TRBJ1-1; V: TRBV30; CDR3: CAWSVLSGRQAFF